The 31 T cell receptor beta chains listed next were all sequenced from one sample in a study of regulatory T cells in long-lasting Graves disease. Time point meaning: newly diagnosed GD, antithyroid drugs for less than 3 months. RNA isolated from PBMCs was used to make the TCR library. CDR3 regions were amplified by Arm-PCR using iRepertoire HTBI primers to build TCR beta libraries. One entry per CDR3 protein results from TCRdb running MiXCR on the multiplex PCR reads. The table includes approximately 390,000 distinct CDR3 sequences, 15% to 20% detected once. The data also belong to a second study, concerning T cells in Graves' hyperthyroidism and ophthalmopathy.

Material: peripheral blood mononuclear cells (PBMCs), obtained at new diagnosis, from a patient treated with antithyroid drugs. The receptors were gathered from a woman aged 18 to 35 with Graves disease.

The sample holds many counts of this clonotype. The rearrangement joins TRBV30 to TRBJ1-2; no reliable D call. The CDR3 spans 15 residues. V lost 6 bases and J 0 bases, leaving 17 bases between the germline ends. CDR1 is GTSNPN, CDR2 SVGIG, per germline (reference sequence). The DNA for the CDR3 is TGTGCCTGCCCGATAAGGACCGCCGCTAACTATGGCTACACCTTC. As protein: CACPIRTAANYGYTF.

As concerns this clonotype: A read error may explain this, as a much larger clone is one base away. The rearrangement uses TRBV27 and TRBJ2-7, with 8 bases fitting TRBD2. CDR3 size: 18 residues. The ends lost 5 bases at V and 3 bases at J; junction bases unmatched: 18. CDR1 is MNHEY, CDR2 SMNVEV, per germline (reference sequence). The CDR3 here is CASSKFLRVQRELYEQYF. CDR3 bases: TGTGCCAGCAGTAAATTCCTTAGGGTCCAGCGGGAGCTCTACGAGCAGTACTTC.

The J gene is TRBJ1-1, the V gene TRBV11-1; the match to TRBD1 covers 10 bases. Germline lookup yields CDR1 SGHAT and CDR2 FQDESV (reference sequence). V dropped 6 bases and J dropped 4; count of bases not matched to a gene: 8. CDR3 length: 15 amino acids. The CDR3 is CASSQTGGAGTEAFF. Here the CDR3 DNA reads TGTGCCAGCAGTCAGACAGGGGGCGCCGGCACTGAAGCTTTCTTT.

This rearrangement joins TRBV3-1 to TRBJ2-3; 9 bases agree with TRBD2. In germline, CDR1 is LGHDT, CDR2 YNNKEL (reference sequence). V dropped 1 base and J dropped 6; count of bases not matched to a gene: 5. The CDR3 length is 15 residues. CDR3 in amino acids: CASSQAAGGLDTQYF. The CDR3 DNA is TGTGCCAGCAGCCAAGCCGCGGGGGGGTTGGATACGCAGTATTTT.

In its sample, this clonotype was seen a few times. The chain uses TRBV19 and TRBJ2-3; D unclear. Germline CDR1 LNHDA, CDR2 SQIVND (reference sequence). The length of the CDR3 is 13 residues. Trimming took off 4 bases at V and 1 base at J, with 6 bases between the two ends. The CDR3 spells CASSTRGTDTQYF. CDR3 coding DNA: TGTGCCAGTAGTACCCGGGGCACAGATACGCAGTATTTT. The whole variable domain, filled in from reference TRBV19 and TRBJ2-3, reads DGGITQSPKYLFRKEGQNVTLSCEQNLNHDAMYWYRQDPGQGLRLIYYSQIVNDFQKGDIAEGYSVSREKKESFPLTVTSAQKNPTAFYLCASSTRGTDTQYFGPGTRLTVL.

This clonotype was seen at least ten times. V usage is TRBV20-1 and J usage is TRBJ1-2; D possibly corresponds to TRBD1 (5 bases). V lost 3 bases, J lost 0 bases, and 8 bases lay in between. Germline assignment: CDR1 DFQATT and CDR2 SNEGSKA (reference sequence). The CDR3 covers 13 residues. CDR3 protein: CSASRGANYGYTF. The CDR3 DNA reads TGCAGTGCTAGCCGGGGGGCTAACTATGGCTACACCTTC.

At least ten counts were recorded for this clonotype. The rearrangement links TRBV3-1 to TRBJ1-2; D possibly corresponds to TRBD1 (5 bases). The germline V gene encodes CDR1 LGHDT and CDR2 YNNKEL (reference sequence). The CDR3 is 15 residues long. V gave up 1 base and J gave up 7 bases, with 16 bases separating them. CDR3 DNA: TGTGCCAGCAGCCAAGGCTGGGACCGTCCGGCTGGCTACACCTTC. It yields the protein CASSQGWDRPAGYTF.

This clonotype was observed at least ten times. The chain is built from TRBV12-3 or TRBV12-4 and TRBJ2-1; TRBD1 matches at 7 bases. This CDR3 contains 15 residues. Trimming took 5 bases from V and 9 from J; bases not matched to a gene: 13. The CDR3 sequence is CASSRTGQPSGEQFF. The CDR3 coding sequence is TGTGCCAGCAGTAGGACAGGCCAACCCTCCGGTGAGCAGTTCTTC.

CDR3 nucleotides: TGTGCCAGCACGGGACTAGCGGGAAGCAATGAGCAGTTCTTC. Encoded protein: CASTGLAGSNEQFF. This chain joins TRBV19 and TRBJ2-1, with TRBD2 matching over 13 bases. The V segment lost 9 bases and the J segment 6 bases; nucleotides outside the gene matches: 5. The CDR3 has 14 residues. CDR1 is LNHDA, CDR2 SQIVND, per germline (reference sequence).

This clonotype was seen at least ten times. The chain joins TRBV18 to TRBJ2-3; D possibly matches TRBD1 or TRBD2 (5 bases each). The CDR3 is 13 amino acids. Per germline, CDR1 KGHSH and CDR2 LQKENI. Trimming shortened V by 6 bases and J by 5 bases, and 12 bases separated the two germline ends. The CDR3: CASSEGSRDTQYF. The CDR3 DNA reads TGTGCCAGCTCCGAGGGGTCCAGAGATACGCAGTATTTT.

Ten or more counts support this clonotype. The chain combines TRBV7-6 with TRBJ2-1; TRBD1 matches 9 bases. The CDR3 is 16 residues long. V gave up 5 bases and J gave up 4 bases; unmatched junction bases: 9. Germline CDR1 reads SGHVS; CDR2 reads FNYEAQ. The CDR3 is CASSPIGTGNYNEQFF. CDR3 nucleotide sequence: TGTGCCAGCAGCCCTATTGGGACAGGGAATTACAATGAGCAGTTCTTC.

The chain links TRBV12-3 or TRBV12-4 to TRBJ2-7; 8 positions match TRBD2. The CDR3 consists of 14 residues. The ends lost 5 bases at V and 3 bases at J; junction bases unmatched: 6. In DNA, the CDR3 is TGTGCCAGCAGTCTTTGGGCGGGAGGCTACGAGCAGTACTTC. It specifies CASSLWAGGYEQYF.

This clonotype was seen a handful of times. This clone may be a read error of a much larger clone one base away. The gene calls are TRBV3-1 and TRBJ2-7, with D uncertain. The CDR3 covers 11 residues. Germline V lookup: CDR1 LGHDT, CDR2 YNNKEL (reference sequence). CDR3 nucleotides: TGTGCCAGCGGCCACTTTTACGAGCAGTACTTC. As protein: CASGHFYEQYF.

Notes on this clonotype: This could be a read error, since a much larger clone is one nucleotide away. The J gene is TRBJ2-3, the V gene TRBV6-2 or TRBV6-3; no firm D call. The germline V gene has CDR1 MNHEY and CDR2 SVGEGT. There are 13 residues in the CDR3. For the CDR3, the DNA is TGTGCCAGCAGTTACCTGTTGACGGATACGCAGTGTTTT. Amino acids: CASSYLLTDTQCF.

Remarks on this clonotype: One end of the junction fails to match germline, which may point to a read error. V and J are TRBV5-1 and TRBJ1-2; TRBD1 agrees at 8 bases. CDR1 is SGHRS and CDR2 is YFSETQ in the germline V gene. The CDR3 consists of 14 residues. CDR3 coding DNA: TGCGCCAGCAGCCCGGACAGGGCTAACTATGGCTTCACCTTC. Its protein is CASSPDRANYGFTF.

This clonotype showed up many times. The rearrangement uses TRBV2 and TRBJ2-5; 9 bases are a match to TRBD2. The CDR3 extends over 18 amino acids. V lost 6 bases, J lost 1 base, and 15 bases stayed unmatched. The germline gives CDR1 SNHLY, CDR2 FYNNEI. CDR3 DNA sequence: TGTGCCAGCAGGAATATTGGAGCTGCGGGGGGGACCCAAGAGACCCAGTACTTC. Encoded protein: CASRNIGAAGGTQETQYF.

The chain is built from TRBV6-2 or TRBV6-3 and TRBJ2-7; tentatively, D is TRBD1 (5 bases). Trimming left V 5 bases short and J 2 bases short, with 13 bases between. The CDR3 length is 14 residues. Germline CDR1 reads MNHEY; CDR2 reads SVGEGT. The CDR3: CASSELTGPYEQYF. CDR3 nucleotides: TGTGCCAGCAGTGAACTTACAGGTCCCTACGAGCAGTACTTC.

This clonotype was observed a handful of times. The chain couples TRBV19 to TRBJ2-1; TRBD2 matches at 13 bases. The CDR3 spans 16 residues. Germline values: CDR1 LNHDA, CDR2 SQIVND (reference sequence). The ends lost 5 bases at V and 5 bases at J; junction bases unmatched: 6. The CDR3: CASSRTSGSVNNEQFF. DNA for the CDR3: TGTGCCAGTAGTCGGACTAGCGGGAGCGTCAACAATGAGCAGTTCTTC.

This clonotype was observed at least ten times. The chain employs TRBV9 and TRBJ2-7; 7 nucleotides align to TRBD2. The CDR3 has 14 amino acids. The junction had 8 bases not matched to a gene; V was cut back by 3 bases and J by 5 bases. Germline V CDR1 and CDR2: SGDLS, YYNGEE. CDR3 residues: CASSASGTTDEQYF. The CDR3 nucleotides are TGTGCCAGCAGCGCTTCCGGGACTACAGACGAGCAGTACTTC. Filled out from reference TRBV9 and TRBJ2-7, the complete variable domain reads DSGVTQTPKHLITATGQRVTLRCSPRSGDLSVYWYQQSLDQGLQFLIQYYNGEERAKGNILERFSAQQFPDLHSELNLSSLELGDSALYFCASSASGTTDEQYFGPGTRLTVT.

This clonotype was counted between two and nine times. This chain connects TRBV29-1 to TRBJ1-2, with 7 positions matching TRBD1. There are 12 residues in the CDR3. The V gene end was trimmed by 8 bases and the J gene end by 4 bases; junction bases not matched to a gene: 7. Germline V gene data show CDR1 as SQVTM and CDR2 as ANQGSEA. CDR3 nucleotides: TGCAGCTCCAGACAGGGTGGCTATGGCTACACCTTC. It translates to CSSRQGGYGYTF. The full variable domain, completed using reference TRBV29-1 and TRBJ1-2, is SAVISQKPSRDICQRGTSLTIQCQVDSQVTMMFWYRQQPGQSLTLIATANQGSEATYESGFVIDKFPISRPNLTFSTLTVSNMSPEDSSIYLCSSRQGGYGYTFGSGTRLTVV.

This sequence joins TRBV5-1 and TRBJ1-4, with D unclear. V was trimmed by 3 bases and J by 7 bases, leaving 10 bases between them. The length of the CDR3 is 13 residues. Germline CDR1 is SGHRS and CDR2 is YFSETQ. This CDR3 reads CASSSQMGEKLFF. CDR3 coding DNA: TGCGCCAGCAGCTCCCAGATGGGTGAAAAACTGTTTTTT. The complete variable domain, with remaining parts taken from reference TRBV5-1 and TRBJ1-4, reads KAGVTQTPRYLIKTRGQQVTLSCSPISGHRSVSWYQQTPGQGLQFLFEYFSETQRNKGNFPGRFSGRQFSNSRSEMNVSTLELGDSALYLCASSSQMGEKLFFGSGTQLSVL.

This sequence joins TRBV5-1 and TRBJ2-3; TRBD2 matches at 15 bases. The germline V gene has CDR1 SGHRS and CDR2 YFSETQ. V was clipped by 4 bases and J by 8 bases; unmatched bases: 8. The CDR3 extends over 16 amino acids. CDR3 in amino acids: CASSPGLAGGEVTQYF. The CDR3, as DNA: TGCGCCAGCAGCCCCGGACTAGCGGGAGGGGAGGTTACGCAGTATTTT.

This clonotype showed up many times. The J gene is TRBJ2-1, the V gene TRBV11-3; TRBD2 aligns across 7 bases. The CDR3 contains 16 residues. J was trimmed by 7 bases and V by 1 base; bases with no gene match: 10. The germline CDR1 and CDR2 sequences are SGHNT and YENEEA. The CDR3 DNA reads TGTGCCAGCAGCTTAGGATCCCACGGGGGGAGGAATGAGCAGTTCTTC. Translating it yields CASSLGSHGGRNEQFF.

This clonotype showed up many times. The chain links TRBV7-9 to TRBJ2-3, with 7 bases matching TRBD1. The CDR3 is 14 residues long. Per germline, CDR1 SEHNR and CDR2 FQNEAQ (reference sequence). Trimming at V came to 5 bases and at J to 0 bases, leaving 2 bases not matched to a gene. The CDR3 DNA reads TGTGCCAGCAGCCACAGGGGCAGCACAGATACGCAGTATTTT. Protein product: CASSHRGSTDTQYF.

CDR3 amino acids: CASMTGYQPQHF. The CDR3 nucleotides read TGTGCCAGTATGACAGGGTACCAGCCCCAGCATTTT. This chain links TRBV19 with TRBJ1-5; 7 bases line up with TRBD1. Germline V gene lookup returns CDR1 LNHDA and CDR2 SQIVND (reference sequence). The length of the CDR3 is 12 residues. V shed 7 bases and J 7 bases; nucleotides not matched to a gene: 4.

The chain uses TRBV13 and TRBJ2-5; 9 bases are a match to TRBD2. The germline gives CDR1 PRHDT, CDR2 FYEKMQ (reference sequence). V lost 11 bases and J lost 5; bases outside the gene matches: 15. The CDR3 is made up of 15 amino acids. CDR3: CAGRSLTSGRETQYF. The DNA for the CDR3 is TGTGCCGGCCGCTCCCTGACTAGCGGACGGGAGACCCAGTACTTC.

This clonotype was counted at least ten times. The chain has TRBV7-3 and TRBJ1-1; no clear D. Germline V gives CDR1 SGHTA, CDR2 FQGTGA. V was clipped by 1 base and J by 6 bases, with 6 bases between them. The CDR3 has 12 residues. As DNA, the CDR3 is TGTGCCAGCAGCTTAAACGGGGCTGAAGCTTTCTTT. Its translation is CASSLNGAEAFF.

This clonotype was recorded at least ten times. The rearrangement uses TRBV20-1 and TRBJ2-3; D not resolved. The CDR3 totals 11 residues. The V and J ends lost 6 bases and 4 bases respectively, with 8 bases between them. Germline V gives CDR1 DFQATT, CDR2 SNEGSKA (reference sequence). CDR3 nucleotide sequence: TGCAGTGCAGTGACTGCAGATACGCAGTATTTT. Protein sequence: CSAVTADTQYF.

The V call is TRBV6-1, the J call TRBJ1-2, with D perhaps matching TRBD1 (6 bases). This CDR3 is built from 15 residues. The germline gives CDR1 MNHNS, CDR2 SASEGT. With 0 bases removed from V and 7 bases from J, the gap between germline ends came to 15 bases. This CDR3 reads CASSEALVNRAGYTF. The CDR3 nucleotides read TGTGCCAGCAGTGAAGCCCTGGTTAACAGGGCTGGCTACACCTTC.

The sample holds many counts of this clonotype. V is TRBV3-1 and J is TRBJ2-1, with unresolved D. CDR1 and CDR2 (germline): LGHDT, YNNKEL (reference sequence). CDR3 length: 13 amino acids. Trimming left V 1 base short and J 7 bases short, with 8 bases between. CDR3 sequence: CASSQGTLNEQFF. The CDR3 nucleotides read TGTGCCAGCAGCCAAGGTACATTGAATGAGCAGTTCTTC.

Only a few counts were recorded for this clonotype. The chain recombines TRBV5-8 with TRBJ1-2; D might be TRBD1 (5 bases). This CDR3 comprises 13 residues. CDR1 SGHTS and CDR2 YDEGEE come from the germline V gene. The V end was cut by 2 bases, the J end by 4 bases, with 9 bases between. The CDR3 loop is CASSFRGTYGYTF. DNA for the CDR3: TGTGCCAGCAGCTTCCGGGGGACCTATGGCTACACCTTC.